Included here is one T cell receptor (beta chain) sequence, with context. This clonotype appeared a few times. Its antigen specificity is not known. No much larger clone is present one base from it, and per-base qualities are unavailable. Library preparation employed RACE. The instrument given in TCRdb is NextSeq 500. During library preparation, unique molecular identifiers were attached to individual cDNA molecules so that TCRs could be counted quantitatively and reproducibly. For every blood RNA sample, sequencing covered both the TCR alpha and TCR beta chains. The published analysis was carried out like this. A median of approximately 100,000 TCRs per sample was observed, with a range of about 20,000 to 750,000. V, J and CDR3 annotation of the TCR reads was performed with the Decombinator software suite. For the PS versus PT1 abundance plots, all samples were subsampled to the same number of TCRs (28,000). Expanded TCRs were defined as absent before sensitization and observed at least eight times at the 2-week time point. The public reads were quality trimmed at Q25 with fastp and then assembled into clones with MiXCR by TCRdb, keeping productive beta chains. For every CDR3 protein sequence, its rows merge into one entry that carries the most common genes and DNA. For this entry, the V and J calls and clone size follow TCRdb and not the study's own pipeline. The sample table records fewer than 350,000 distinct CDR3 sequences; over 7.5% of these occur just once. The top ten hold 1.2% of the sample.

According to the study, the label for this sample's time point signals: pre-sensitization, week 0. Read against the paper, the sample's treatment or condition label means: therapeutic diphenylcyclopropenone sensitization with weekly scalp DPC. At every patch-test visit, the blood draw took place before the patch test was put on. To be eligible, patients had to be aged 18 to 70, diagnosed with alopecia and judged suitable for DPC therapy, while pregnant patients were excluded. Total RNA was extracted from unfractionated whole blood collected in Tempus Blood RNA tubes. The CDR3 measures 13 amino acids from cysteine to phenylalanine. Kept here is only the CDR3 DNA, which spans 39 bases and is read in frame from base 1. Relative to germline, V is 8 bases shorter and J is 5 bases shorter, with 15 bases between their ends. The germline V gene gives CDR1 as MNHEY and CDR2 as SVGAGI. This sample is part of a study of human T cells and chemical hapten exposure (dated by TCRdb to the early 2020s). About the study as a whole: For sensitization, 2% DPC in acetone was applied to a roughly 2 cm by roughly 2 cm area of upper inner arm skin. Throughout the approximately 25-week study period, patients were also given weekly therapeutic DPC doses on the scalp. Patch tests used Finn chambers with 0.01% DPC on the upper back, scored after 6 days by International Contact Dermatitis Research Group standards. The mostly female patient cohort included alopecia areata with under or over 50% scalp involvement, alopecia totalis and alopecia universalis. Libraries were pooled for sequencing, and variation in per-sample TCR yields was attributed mainly to small differences in library volumes within the pool. Peripheral blood TCR repertoire changes were tracked in vivo in alopecia patients during primary and secondary sensitization to the hapten diphenylcyclopropenone (DPC). Blood was sampled from patients pre-sensitization (week 0) and at 2, 6 and about 24 weeks after DPC sensitization. Blood for TCR sequencing was provided by twenty-nine alopecia patients at one to four time points (pre-sensitization, 2, 6 and 24 weeks).

The paper's findings and limits, for the study overall: The number of TCRs above 1 in 1000 frequency did not change with DPC sensitization; there was no evidence of global repertoire structure alterations. Compared with pre-sensitization or healthy control sets, expanded TCRs formed significantly more large CDR3 similarity clusters, which is consistent with antigen-driven responses. All patients had alopecia, a presumed autoimmune disease, so their immune response might differ from that of healthy individuals. Patch test score was positively correlated with the number of PT1 expanded TCRs, with significance at thresholds 8, 16 and 32 but not at 4. After repeated subsampling, the strength of the expansion versus patch-test correlation and the threshold at which it became significant changed.

This clonotype was sampled from a man younger than 35 with alopecia areata. Some clones in this sample may be carry-over from other donors' samples. Sequencing was performed on whole blood, taken in connection with sensitization to the hapten diphenylcyclopropenone (DPC). The V and J genes are TRBV6-5 and TRBJ2-5; TRBD2 is perhaps the D gene, given 6 matching bases. The CDR3 reads CASSAEGYETQYF. The nucleotides are TGTGCCAGCTCAGCGGAGGGGTACGAGACCCAGTACTTC.